Many counts were recorded for the clone carrying this T cell receptor (beta chain). From the PCR reads, TCRdb called clonotypes with MiXCR, one entry per CDR3 protein. Altogether 300,000 to 400,000 distinct CDR3 sequences are present, about a fifth being singletons, with the ten largest covering 0.75% to 0.85%. The entry originates in a study of molecular identifiers for immune sequencing clone quantification. The receptor comes from a human donor in good health. Some libraries in this study had Jurkat cell RNA spiked in. Sequenced sample: naive CD8+ T cells from blood, with Jurkat cell RNA spiked in. Subset here: FACS-sorted CD8+CD4-CCR7+CD45RA+ naive T cells.

The CDR3 region is CSVPNTGSGANVLTF. The CDR3 DNA follows: TGCAGCGTACCCAATACAGGCTCTGGGGCCAACGTCCTGACTTTC. The chain joins TRBV29-1 to TRBJ2-6; D perhaps matches TRBD1 (5 bases). V gave up 6 bases and J gave up 0 bases, with 12 bases separating them. The CDR3 runs 15 residues. Per the germline V gene, CDR1 is SQVTM and CDR2 is ANQGSEA.